This T cell receptor (beta chain) was identified in a study of post-analysis software for immune sequencing data. Study summary: Relapsing-remitting, secondary progressive and progressive-relapsing multiple sclerosis were all included among the disease courses. Study-wide results and limits: Strong co-clustering by F measure linked samples that shared a preparation batch. People with multiple sclerosis had a significantly lower normalized Chao1 diversity than controls did.

On this clonotype: The antigen is unknown.

The TCR beta cDNA libraries carried unique molecular identifiers. TCRdb fed the PCR reads into MiXCR, producing one record per CDR3 protein. The table includes 180,000 or so distinct CDR3 sequences, 25% to 35% detected once. Sequenced: blood. The origin of this receptor is a girl between 2 and 17 years old with multiple sclerosis.

CDR3 amino acids: CASSPGLGADTQYF. The CDR3 nucleotides read TGTGCCAGCTCACCCGGACTGGGCGCAGATACGCAGTATTTT. The chain has TRBV18 and TRBJ2-3; TRBD2 might be the D (5 bases). Trimming stripped 3 bases from V and 4 bases from J, with 11 bases between. The CDR3 is 14 amino acids. Germline V gives CDR1 KGHSH, CDR2 LQKENI.